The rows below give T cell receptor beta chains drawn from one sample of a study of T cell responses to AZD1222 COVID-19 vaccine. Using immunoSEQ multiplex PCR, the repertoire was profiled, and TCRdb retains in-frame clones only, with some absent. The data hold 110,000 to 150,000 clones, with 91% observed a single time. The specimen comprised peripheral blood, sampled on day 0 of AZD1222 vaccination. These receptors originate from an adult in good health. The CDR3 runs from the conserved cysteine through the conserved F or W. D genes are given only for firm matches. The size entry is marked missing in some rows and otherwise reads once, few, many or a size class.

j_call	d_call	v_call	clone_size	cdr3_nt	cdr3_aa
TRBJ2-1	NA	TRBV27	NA	TGTGCCAGCAGTTTCCCAGGGCCCATCGGTGAGCAGTTCTTC	CASSFPGPIGEQFF
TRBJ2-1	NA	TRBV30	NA	TGTGCCTGGAGTGTACGAAGAGGGTCTAGCGAATACAATGAGCAGTTCTTC	CAWSVRRGSSEYNEQFF
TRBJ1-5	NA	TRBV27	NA	TGTGCCAGCAGCAACACAGGGAGTATGCAGCCCCAGCATTTT	CASSNTGSMQPQHF
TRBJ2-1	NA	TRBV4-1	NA	TGCGCCAGCAGCCAAGATACCGGAGAGCAGTTCTTC	CASSQDTGEQFF
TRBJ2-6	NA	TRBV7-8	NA	TGTGCCAGCAGCTTATTAGCCCTCTCTGGGGCCAACGTCCTGACTTTC	CASSLLALSGANVLTF
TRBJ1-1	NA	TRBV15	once	TGTGCCACCAGCCGGACAGCCAACTTTAACACTGAAGCTTTCTTT	CATSRTANFNTEAFF
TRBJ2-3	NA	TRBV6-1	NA	TGTGCCAGCAGTGGGAGGAGCGGGTCGCGCACAGATACGCAGTATTTT	CASSGRSGSRTDTQYF
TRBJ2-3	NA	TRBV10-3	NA	TGTGCCATCAGTGACACAGATACGCAGTATTTT	CAISDTDTQYF
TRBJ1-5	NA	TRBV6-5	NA	TGTGCCAGCAGCCGCAACAGAAATCAGCCCCAGCATTTT	CASSRNRNQPQHF
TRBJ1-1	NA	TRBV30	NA	TGTGCCTGGAGAGGGCCCCTCACTGAAGCTTTCTTT	CAWRGPLTEAFF
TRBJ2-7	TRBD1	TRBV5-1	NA	TGCGCCAGCAGCCCCCAAGGACAGGGCCTCTACGAGCAGTACTTC	CASSPQGQGLYEQYF
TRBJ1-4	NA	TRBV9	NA	TGTGCCAGCAGCGTCCAGGGTGCAACTAATGAAAAACTGTTTTTT	CASSVQGATNEKLFF
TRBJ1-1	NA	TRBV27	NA	TGTGCCAGCAGTCGGACAGAGGTTGGTGTAGCTTTCTTT	CASSRTEVGVAFF
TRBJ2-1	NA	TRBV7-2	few	TGTGCCAGCAGCTTAGAGAGCGTGAGCTCCTACAATGAGCAGTTCTTC	CASSLESVSSYNEQFF
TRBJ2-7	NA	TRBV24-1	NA	TGTGCCACCAGTGATGCGAACGAGCAGTACTTC	CATSDANEQYF
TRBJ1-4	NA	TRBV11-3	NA	TGTGCCAGCAGCTACGCGAGCGCCACTAATGAAAAACTGTTTTTT	CASSYASATNEKLFF
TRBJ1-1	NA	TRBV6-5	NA	TGTGCCAGCAGTTACCAGGGCGGCACTGAAGCTTTCTTT	CASSYQGGTEAFF